Presented here are 2 T cell receptor beta chains from one specimen sequenced in a study of T cell clonotyping in hematopoietic cell transplantation. TCRdb's table, derived via immunoSEQ multiplex PCR, lists solely in-frame clones and lacks some. The profile covers tens of thousands of clones, with around 95% appearing a single time and 0.85% taken by the ten largest. The sequencing input was peripheral blood mononuclear cells. The source of these receptors is a woman aged 45-60 years in good health. Some clones in this sample may be carry-over from other donors' samples.

This clone was detected only once. Here the CDR3 DNA reads TGTGCCACCTCCAGAGAAATGAACACTGAAGCTTTCTTT. Translated: CATSREMNTEAFF. The V call is TRBV2, the J call TRBJ1-1; D remains unclear. The germline V gene encodes CDR1 SNHLY and CDR2 FYNNEI. Trimming removed 10 bases from V and 0 bases from J, with 12 bases in between. The length of the CDR3 is 13 residues. Based on the CDR3 plus reference TRBV2 and TRBJ1-1, the full variable domain is EPEVTQTPSHQVTQMGQEVILRCVPISNHLYFYWYRQILGQKVEFLVSFYNNEISEKSEIFDDQFSVERPDGSNFTLKIRSTKLEDSAMYFCATSREMNTEAFFGQGTRLTVV.

This rearrangement joins TRBV6-5 to TRBJ1-6; no reliable D call. Germline V gene data show CDR1 as MNHEY and CDR2 as SVGAGI. V lost 7 bases, J lost 9 bases, and 10 bases lay in between. The CDR3 runs 12 residues. In nucleotides, the CDR3 is TGTGCCAGCAAGGAACGGGCTTCACCCCTCCACTTT. Its protein product is CASKERASPLHF.